One sample yielded the 20 T cell receptor beta chains listed below, sequenced in a study of T-cell memory formation after mild COVID-19. TCRdb itself ran the 5' RACE reads through MiXCR, one entry per CDR3 protein. Of 200,000 or so distinct CDR3 sequences listed, approximately 16% were seen once; the top ten hold 2% to 2.5%. Sequencing was carried out using PBMCs or a T cell subset sorted from them (not recorded which). These receptors all come from an adult woman who had mild COVID-19 (a few samples of this study predate the infection). Cell type and time point are not known.

The V and J genes are TRBV24-1 and TRBJ2-1; 10 bases agree with TRBD2. The junction had 6 bases not matched to a gene; V was cut back by 5 bases and J by 6 bases. This CDR3 has 15 amino acids. The germline V gene encodes CDR1 KGHDR and CDR2 SFDVKD. CDR3 nucleotide sequence: TGTGCCACCAGTGGACGTATAGCGGGGGGCAATGAGCAGTTCTTC. This gives the protein CATSGRIAGGNEQFF.

This chain joins TRBV6-5 and TRBJ2-1; TRBD1 is a possible D gene (6 bases). V lost 6 bases and J 6 bases, leaving 15 bases between the germline ends. The CDR3 totals 14 residues. Germline assignment: CDR1 MNHEY and CDR2 SVGAGI. For the CDR3, the DNA is TGTGCCAGCAGCGTAGAAGCCAGGGGCAATGAGCAGTTCTTC. Residues: CASSVEARGNEQFF.

V and J are TRBV29-1 and TRBJ2-7; D uncertain. CDR1 is SQVTM and CDR2 is ANQGSEA in the germline V gene. The CDR3 sequence is 13 residues long. With 4 bases removed from V and 0 bases from J, the gap between germline ends came to 10 bases. CDR3 sequence: CSVARLDSYEQYF. CDR3 coding DNA: TGCAGCGTTGCTCGTCTAGACTCCTACGAGCAGTACTTC.

This clonotype occurred a few times. The V call is TRBV20-1, the J call TRBJ1-1, with D perhaps matching TRBD1 (6 bases). V was trimmed by 3 bases and J by 1 base, leaving 15 bases between them. The CDR3 contains 15 residues. Germline values: CDR1 DFQATT, CDR2 SNEGSKA (reference sequence). CDR3 amino acids: CSASVMGGQNTEAFF. The CDR3 nucleotides are TGCAGTGCTAGTGTGATGGGGGGACAGAACACTGAAGCTTTCTTT.

This clonotype was counted between two and nine times. V is TRBV15 and J is TRBJ2-3; D may be TRBD2 (6 bases). V was clipped by 7 bases and J by 0 bases, with 11 bases between them. The germline gives CDR1 LNHNV, CDR2 YYDKDF (reference sequence). The CDR3 spans 14 residues. The CDR3: CATTTSGSTDTQYF. The DNA for the CDR3 is TGTGCCACCACAACGAGCGGGAGCACAGATACGCAGTATTTT.

This chain links TRBV9 with TRBJ2-7, with TRBD2 matching over 12 bases. The CDR3 spans 14 residues. Per germline, CDR1 SGDLS and CDR2 YYNGEE. V trimming: 2 bases; J trimming: 5 bases; junction bases outside the gene matches: 2. This CDR3 reads CASSVRLAGDEQYF. The DNA for the CDR3 is TGTGCCAGCAGCGTTCGACTAGCGGGGGACGAGCAGTACTTC.

This clonotype was seen only a few times. V gene TRBV4-1 combines with J gene TRBJ2-2; D is perhaps TRBD2 (6 bases). V was trimmed by 0 bases and J by 0 bases, leaving 8 bases between them. Germline V CDR1 and CDR2: MGHRA, YSYEKL. CDR3 length: 16 amino acids. The CDR3 here is CASSQETGANTGELFF. CDR3 DNA sequence: TGCGCCAGCAGCCAAGAGACGGGAGCGAACACCGGGGAGCTGTTTTTT.

V and J are TRBV11-3 and TRBJ2-7, with D perhaps matching TRBD1 or TRBD2 (6 bases each). The CDR3 spans 17 residues. Germline CDR1 and CDR2: SGHNT and YENEEA. Trimming pared 2 bases from V and 0 bases from J, leaving 17 bases between. In nucleotides, the CDR3 is TGTGCCAGCAGCTTACTAGAACGCGGGACACGCTCCTACGAGCAGTACTTC. It yields the protein CASSLLERGTRSYEQYF.

The rearrangement links TRBV19 to TRBJ2-7; 8 bases are a match to TRBD1. The CDR3 has 14 amino acids. Unmatched junction bases numbered 8, after V lost 8 bases and J lost 2 bases. In germline, CDR1 is LNHDA, CDR2 SQIVND (reference sequence). The CDR3 coding sequence is TGTGCCAGTCGCCTAACGGGACAGGCCTACGAGCAGTACTTC. Translating it yields CASRLTGQAYEQYF.

This clonotype was found a few times. The rearrangement links TRBV15 to TRBJ1-2; D is possibly TRBD1 (5 bases). Germline loops: CDR1 LNHNV, CDR2 YYDKDF (reference sequence). V was clipped by 0 bases and J by 8 bases, with 13 bases between them. The CDR3 has 14 residues. DNA for the CDR3: TGTGCCACCAGCAGAGATCAGGGAGGGCTAGGCTACACCTTC. Protein: CATSRDQGGLGYTF.

The rearrangement links TRBV7-2 to TRBJ1-4; D is possibly TRBD1 (6 bases). V lost 5 bases, J lost 6 bases, and 13 bases lay in between. CDR1 is SGHTA and CDR2 is FQGNSA in the germline V gene. This CDR3 spans 14 amino acids. The CDR3 nucleotides read TGTGCCAGCAGCACGGGCCCAGGGGATGAAAAACTGTTTTTT. Translated: CASSTGPGDEKLFF.

This clonotype was seen a handful of times. The rearrangement joins TRBV12-3 or TRBV12-4 to TRBJ2-3, with 9 bases matching TRBD1. J was trimmed by 3 bases and V by 5 bases; bases with no gene match: 9. The CDR3 length is 16 residues. The CDR3 region has the DNA TGTGCCAGCAGTCTGGGCCGGGACAGGGTGACAGATACGCAGTATTTT. As protein: CASSLGRDRVTDTQYF.

This clonotype was picked up a small number of times. The chain combines TRBV5-1 with TRBJ1-6, with D uncertain. CDR3 length: 15 amino acids. V was clipped by 0 bases and J by 8 bases, with 12 bases between them. Germline values: CDR1 SGHRS, CDR2 YFSETQ. The CDR3, as DNA: TGCGCCAGCAGCTTGGAAGTGGGTAGGGATTCACCCCTCCACTTT. Residues: CASSLEVGRDSPLHF.

This clonotype was seen repeatedly, ten times or more. CDR3 in DNA: TGTGCCAGCAGTTACTCGGGGCGCCGTTTGAGGGGGGCAGATACGCAGTATTTT. Residues: CASSYSGRRLRGADTQYF. This chain uses TRBV6-5 with TRBJ2-3; D tentatively reads TRBD1 or TRBD2 (6 bases each). V lost 0 bases and J 4 bases, leaving 20 bases between the germline ends. Per the germline V gene, CDR1 is MNHEY and CDR2 is SVGAGI. The length of the CDR3 is 18 residues.

This clonotype was seen only a few times. The chain combines TRBV4-1 with TRBJ2-7, with TRBD2 matching over 11 bases. J was trimmed by 3 bases and V by 4 bases; bases with no gene match: 2. This CDR3 is built from 14 residues. The germline gives CDR1 MGHRA, CDR2 YSYEKL. CDR3 in DNA: TGCGCCAGCAGCCGACTAGCGGGGTTCTACGAGCAGTACTTC. Translating it yields CASSRLAGFYEQYF.

This clonotype was seen a few times. The rearrangement joins TRBV10-3 to TRBJ2-2; the D gene could be TRBD1 or TRBD2 (5 bases each). The CDR3 consists of 13 residues. V was trimmed by 6 bases and J by 3 bases, leaving 8 bases between them. Germline V gene sequence: CDR1 ENHRY, CDR2 SYGVKD. CDR3 protein: CAIRQGDTGELFF. CDR3 coding DNA: TGTGCCATCAGGCAGGGAGACACCGGGGAGCTGTTTTTT.

This clonotype has a count of ten or more. The chain recombines TRBV7-8 with TRBJ2-5; 7 nucleotides match TRBD1. The CDR3 sequence is 13 residues long. Per the germline V gene, CDR1 is SGHVS and CDR2 is FQNEAQ. V dropped 3 bases and J dropped 3; count of bases not matched to a gene: 1. In DNA form, the CDR3 reads TGTGCCAGCAGCTTCGACAGGGAAGAGACCCAGTACTTC. Translated: CASSFDREETQYF. Using reference TRBV7-8 and TRBJ2-5 for the parts outside the CDR3, the full variable domain is GAGVSQSPRYKVAKRGQDVALRCDPISGHVSLFWYQQALGQGPEFLTYFQNEAQLDKSGLPSDRFFAERPEGSVSTLKIQRTQQEDSAVYLCASSFDREETQYFGPGTRLLVL.

This clonotype has a count of ten or more. This chain connects TRBV29-1 to TRBJ2-1; D unresolved. In germline, CDR1 is SQVTM, CDR2 ANQGSEA. Trimming pared 4 bases from V and 6 bases from J, leaving 10 bases between. The CDR3 spans 12 residues. CDR3 amino acids: CSVVRQFNEQFF. CDR3 DNA: TGCAGCGTTGTTAGGCAATTCAATGAGCAGTTCTTC.

In this sample, this clonotype turned up a few times. V usage is TRBV7-2 and J usage is TRBJ2-3; 10 nucleotides match TRBD2. There are 14 residues in the CDR3. Germline trimming cut 5 bases from V and 6 bases from J; bases unmatched to any gene: 5. CDR1 is SGHTA and CDR2 is FQGNSA in the germline V gene. The CDR3 protein is CASSPGTSADTQYF. The CDR3 DNA reads as TGTGCCAGCAGCCCCGGGACTAGCGCCGATACGCAGTATTTT.

This clonotype came up a few times. This sequence joins TRBV7-2 and TRBJ1-6; perhaps TRBD1 as D (6 bases). Trimming shortened V by 5 bases and J by 7 bases, and 15 bases separated the two germline ends. Germline V gene data show CDR1 as SGHTA and CDR2 as FQGNSA. This CDR3 is 15 amino acids long. The CDR3, as DNA: TGTGCCAGCAGCAGAAACAGGGTAACGAATTCACCCCTCCACTTT. As protein: CASSRNRVTNSPLHF.